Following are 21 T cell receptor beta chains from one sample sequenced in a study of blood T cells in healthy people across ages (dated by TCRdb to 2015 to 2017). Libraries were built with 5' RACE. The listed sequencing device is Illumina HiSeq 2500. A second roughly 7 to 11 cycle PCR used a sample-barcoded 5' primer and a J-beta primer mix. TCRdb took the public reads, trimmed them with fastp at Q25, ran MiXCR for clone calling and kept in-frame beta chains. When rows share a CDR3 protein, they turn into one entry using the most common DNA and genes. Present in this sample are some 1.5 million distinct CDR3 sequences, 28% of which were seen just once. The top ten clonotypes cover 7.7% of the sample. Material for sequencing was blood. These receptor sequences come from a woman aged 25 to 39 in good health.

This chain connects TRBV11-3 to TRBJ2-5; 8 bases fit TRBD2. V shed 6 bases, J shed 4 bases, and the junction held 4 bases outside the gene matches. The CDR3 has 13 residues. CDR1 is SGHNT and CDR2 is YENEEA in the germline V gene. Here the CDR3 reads CASSGGTRETQYF. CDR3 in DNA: TGTGCCAGCAGTGGTGGGACTAGAGAGACCCAGTACTTC.

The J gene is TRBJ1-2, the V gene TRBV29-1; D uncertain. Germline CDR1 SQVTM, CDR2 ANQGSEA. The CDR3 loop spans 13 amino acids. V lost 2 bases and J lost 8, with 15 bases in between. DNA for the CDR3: TGCAGCGTTGAACGACCCACCTTATACGGCTACACCTTC. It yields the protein CSVERPTLYGYTF.

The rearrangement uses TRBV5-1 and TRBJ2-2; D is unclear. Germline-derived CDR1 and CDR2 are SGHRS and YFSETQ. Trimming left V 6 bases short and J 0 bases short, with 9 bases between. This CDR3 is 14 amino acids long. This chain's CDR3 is CASNGRANTGELFF. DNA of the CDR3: TGCGCCAGCAACGGGCGCGCGAACACCGGGGAGCTGTTTTTT.

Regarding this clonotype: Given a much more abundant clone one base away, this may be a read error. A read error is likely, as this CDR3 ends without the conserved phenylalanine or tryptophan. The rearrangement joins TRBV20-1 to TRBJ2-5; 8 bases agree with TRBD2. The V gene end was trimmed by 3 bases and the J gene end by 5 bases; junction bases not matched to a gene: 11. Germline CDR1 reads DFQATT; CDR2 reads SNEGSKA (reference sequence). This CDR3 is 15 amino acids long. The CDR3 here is CSARGLAGSGETQYV. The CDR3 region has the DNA TGCAGTGCTAGGGGCTTAGCGGGGTCCGGGGAGACCCAGTACGTC.

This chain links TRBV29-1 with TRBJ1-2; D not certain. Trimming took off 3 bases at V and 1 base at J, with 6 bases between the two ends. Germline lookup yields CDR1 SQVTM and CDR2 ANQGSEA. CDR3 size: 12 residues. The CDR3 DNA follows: TGCAGCGTTGATAATAGTAACTATGGCTACACCTTC. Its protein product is CSVDNSNYGYTF.

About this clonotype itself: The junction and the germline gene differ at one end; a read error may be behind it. The CDR3 DNA follows: TGCGCCAGCAGCCCAGAGCTGAACACTGGAGCTTTCTTT. This gives the protein CASSPELNTGAFF. The chain recombines TRBV5-1 with TRBJ1-1, with unresolved D. This CDR3 spans 13 amino acids. Germline V CDR1 and CDR2: SGHRS, YFSETQ.

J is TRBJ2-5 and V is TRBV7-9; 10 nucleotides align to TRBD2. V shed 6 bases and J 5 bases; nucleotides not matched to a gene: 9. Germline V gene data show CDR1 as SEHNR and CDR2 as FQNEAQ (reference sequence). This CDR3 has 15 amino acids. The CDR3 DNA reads TGTGCCAGCAGAGCCCCTAGCGGGAGTCAGGAGACCCAGTACTTC. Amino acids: CASRAPSGSQETQYF. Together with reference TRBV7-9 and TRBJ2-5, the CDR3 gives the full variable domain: DTGVSQNPRHKITKRGQNVTFRCDPISEHNRLYWYRQTLGQGPEFLTYFQNEAQLEKSRLLSDRFSAERPKGSFSTLEIQRTEQGDSAMYLCASRAPSGSQETQYFGPGTRLLVL.

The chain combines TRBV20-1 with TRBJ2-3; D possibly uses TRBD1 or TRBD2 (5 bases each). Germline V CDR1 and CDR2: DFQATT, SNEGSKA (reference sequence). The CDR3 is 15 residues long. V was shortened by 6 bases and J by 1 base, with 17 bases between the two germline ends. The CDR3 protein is CSAPLRGAGTDTQYF. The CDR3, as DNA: TGCAGTGCGCCGCTAAGAGGGGCCGGCACAGATACGCAGTATTTT.

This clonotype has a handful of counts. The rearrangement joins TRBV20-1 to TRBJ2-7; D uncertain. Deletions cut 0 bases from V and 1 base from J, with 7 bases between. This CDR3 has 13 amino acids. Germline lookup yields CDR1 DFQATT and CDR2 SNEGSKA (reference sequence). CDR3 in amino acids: CSAREARSYEQYF. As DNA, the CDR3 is TGCAGTGCTAGAGAGGCGCGATCCTACGAGCAGTACTTC.

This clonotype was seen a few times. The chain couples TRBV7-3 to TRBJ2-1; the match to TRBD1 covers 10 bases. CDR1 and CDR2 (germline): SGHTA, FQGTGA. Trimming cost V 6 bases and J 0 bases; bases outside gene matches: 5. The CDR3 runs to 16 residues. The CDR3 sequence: CASRAGTGDSYNEQFF. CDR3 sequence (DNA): TGTGCCAGCAGAGCCGGGACAGGGGACTCCTACAATGAGCAGTTCTTC.

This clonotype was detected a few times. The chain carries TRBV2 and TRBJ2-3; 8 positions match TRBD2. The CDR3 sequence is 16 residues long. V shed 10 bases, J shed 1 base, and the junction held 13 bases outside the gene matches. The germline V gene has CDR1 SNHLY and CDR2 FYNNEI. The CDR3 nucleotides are TGTGCCACCCAAGCGAGCGGGAGAATAGGCACAGATACGCAGTATTTT. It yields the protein CATQASGRIGTDTQYF.

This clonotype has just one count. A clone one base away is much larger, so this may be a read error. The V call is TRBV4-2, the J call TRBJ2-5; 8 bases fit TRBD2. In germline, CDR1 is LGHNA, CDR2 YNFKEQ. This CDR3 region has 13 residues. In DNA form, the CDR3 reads TGTGTCAGCAAGGCGGGGGGTAGCGAGACCCAGTACTTC. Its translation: CVSKAGGSETQYF.

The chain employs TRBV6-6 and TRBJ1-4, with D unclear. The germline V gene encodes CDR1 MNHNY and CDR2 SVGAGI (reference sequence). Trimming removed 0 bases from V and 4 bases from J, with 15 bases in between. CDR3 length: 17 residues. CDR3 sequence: CASSYSKGPLGNEKLFF. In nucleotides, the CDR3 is TGTGCCAGCAGTTACTCGAAAGGGCCCCTAGGTAATGAAAAACTGTTTTTT.

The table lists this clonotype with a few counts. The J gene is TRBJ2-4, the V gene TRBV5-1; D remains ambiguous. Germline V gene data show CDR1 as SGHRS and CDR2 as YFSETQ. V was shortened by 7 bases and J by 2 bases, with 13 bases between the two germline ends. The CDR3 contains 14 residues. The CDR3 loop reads CASLMGRSKNIQYF. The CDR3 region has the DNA TGCGCCAGCCTCATGGGCCGATCCAAAAACATTCAGTACTTC.

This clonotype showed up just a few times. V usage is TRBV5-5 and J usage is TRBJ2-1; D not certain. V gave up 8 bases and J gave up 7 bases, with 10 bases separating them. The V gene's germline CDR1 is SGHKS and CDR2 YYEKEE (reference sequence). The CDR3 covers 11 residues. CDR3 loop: CASTTANEQFF. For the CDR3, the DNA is TGTGCCAGTACTACGGCTAATGAGCAGTTCTTC.

The CDR3 coding sequence is TGTGCCAGCAACAAAACTCTCAGGACTAGCGGGAAGGGAAATGAGCAGTTCTTC. Its protein is CASNKTLRTSGKGNEQFF. This chain connects TRBV11-3 to TRBJ2-1; 12 bases map to TRBD2. The CDR3 length is 18 residues. Unmatched junction bases numbered 17, after V lost 7 bases and J lost 7 bases. CDR1 and CDR2 from the germline V gene are SGHNT and YENEEA.

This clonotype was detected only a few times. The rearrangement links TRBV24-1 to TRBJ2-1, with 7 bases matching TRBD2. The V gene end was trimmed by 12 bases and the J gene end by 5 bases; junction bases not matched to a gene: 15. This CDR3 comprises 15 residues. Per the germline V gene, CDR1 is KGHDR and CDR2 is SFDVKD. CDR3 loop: CAPVRGEGRNNEQFF. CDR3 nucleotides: TGTGCCCCAGTTCGTGGGGAGGGCCGGAACAATGAGCAGTTCTTC.

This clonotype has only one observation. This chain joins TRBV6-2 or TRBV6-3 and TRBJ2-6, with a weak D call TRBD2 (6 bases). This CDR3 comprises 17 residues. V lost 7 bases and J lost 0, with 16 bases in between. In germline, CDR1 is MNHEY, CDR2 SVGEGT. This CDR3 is CASMLAGPPSGANVLTF. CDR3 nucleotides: TGTGCCAGCATGCTGGCGGGGCCGCCCTCTGGGGCCAACGTCCTGACTTTC.

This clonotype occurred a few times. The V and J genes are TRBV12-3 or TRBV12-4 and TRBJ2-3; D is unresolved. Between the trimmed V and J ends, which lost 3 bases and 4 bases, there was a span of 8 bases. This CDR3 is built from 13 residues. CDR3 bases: TGTGCCAGCAGTTTTTCTTTAGCAGATACGCAGTATTTT. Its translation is CASSFSLADTQYF.

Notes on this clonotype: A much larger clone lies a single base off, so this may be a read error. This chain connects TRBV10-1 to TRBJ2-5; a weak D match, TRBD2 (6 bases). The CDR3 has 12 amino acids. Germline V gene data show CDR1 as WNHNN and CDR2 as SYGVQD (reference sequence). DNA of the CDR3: TGCACCAGCAGTGCCGTGGGAGGGACCCAGTACTTC. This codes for CTSSAVGGTQYF.

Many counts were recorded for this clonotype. In nucleotides, the CDR3 is TGTGCCAGCAGCGGGAGACAGGGGGTTAGCACAGATACGCAGTATTTT. Translated, it gives CASSGRQGVSTDTQYF. This sequence joins TRBV9 and TRBJ2-3, with 9 bases matching TRBD1. Trimming took 3 bases from V and 0 from J; bases not matched to a gene: 5. This CDR3 region has 16 residues. Germline values: CDR1 SGDLS, CDR2 YYNGEE.